The entry that follows covers one T cell receptor (beta chain) sequence. Source study methods: Cell counts per sample came from amplifying reference gene primers. Assay used: immunoSEQ multiplex PCR; TCRdb lists only in-frame clones, some missing. V, J and clone size are taken as reported in that table, and D and trimming were inferred from the DNA itself. The repertoire includes 220,000 or so clones, roughly nine tenths of them detected once, and around 9.6% sits in the top ten. Seattle participants joined during active infection and were tracked over time. This entry comes from a study of blood T cell repertoires in COVID-19. The overall study: Both acute and convalescent COVID-19 samples were obtained from the United States, Italy and Spain.

This CDR3 is built from 16 residues. Germline values: CDR1 LGHDT, CDR2 YNNKEL (reference sequence). The J segment lost 1 base and the V segment lost 4 bases, leaving 5 bases of the junction unmatched. Material: peripheral blood. This chain uses TRBV3-1 (or the pseudogene TRBV3-2) with TRBJ2-2; 8 bases are shared with TRBD2. This TCR was sampled from a woman between 45 and 60 years old with COVID-19, enrolled during active disease. CDR3 region: CASSLRTSRNTGELFF. In DNA form, the CDR3 reads TGTGCCAGCAGCCTCCGGACTAGCCGGAACACCGGGGAGCTGTTTTTT.